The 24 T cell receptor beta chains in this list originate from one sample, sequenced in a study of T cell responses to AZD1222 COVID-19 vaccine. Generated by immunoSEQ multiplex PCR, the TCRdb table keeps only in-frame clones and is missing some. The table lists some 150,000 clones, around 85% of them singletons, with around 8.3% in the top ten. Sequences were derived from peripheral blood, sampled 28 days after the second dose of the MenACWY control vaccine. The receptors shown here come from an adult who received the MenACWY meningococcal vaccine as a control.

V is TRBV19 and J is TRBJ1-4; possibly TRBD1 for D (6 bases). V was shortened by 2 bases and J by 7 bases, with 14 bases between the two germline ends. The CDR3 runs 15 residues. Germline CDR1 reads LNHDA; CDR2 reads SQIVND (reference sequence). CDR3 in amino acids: CASSIMAGVAEKLFF. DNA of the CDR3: TGTGCCAGTAGTATAATGGCAGGGGTGGCTGAAAAACTGTTTTTT. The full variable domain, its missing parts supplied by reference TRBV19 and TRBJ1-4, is DGGITQSPKYLFRKEGQNVTLSCEQNLNHDAMYWYRQDPGQGLRLIYYSQIVNDFQKGDIAEGYSVSREKKESFPLTVTSAQKNPTAFYLCASSIMAGVAEKLFFGSGTQLSVL.

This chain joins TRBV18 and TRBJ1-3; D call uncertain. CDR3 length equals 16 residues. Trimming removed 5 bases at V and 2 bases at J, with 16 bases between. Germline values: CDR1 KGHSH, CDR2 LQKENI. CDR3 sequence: CASSTRDLFPGNTIYF. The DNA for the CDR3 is TGTGCCAGCTCAACCCGCGACCTGTTCCCTGGAAACACCATATATTTT.

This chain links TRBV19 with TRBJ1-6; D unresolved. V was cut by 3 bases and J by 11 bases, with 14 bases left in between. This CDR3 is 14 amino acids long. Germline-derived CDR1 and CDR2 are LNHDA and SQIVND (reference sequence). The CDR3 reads CASSIKAGGAPLHF. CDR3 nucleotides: TGTGCCAGTAGTATTAAGGCCGGAGGAGCACCCCTCCACTTT.

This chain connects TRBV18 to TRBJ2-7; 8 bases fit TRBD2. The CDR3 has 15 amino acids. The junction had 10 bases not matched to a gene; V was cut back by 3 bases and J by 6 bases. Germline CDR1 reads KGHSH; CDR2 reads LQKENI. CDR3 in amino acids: CASSPASGPPGEQYF. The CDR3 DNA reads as TGTGCCAGCTCACCGGCTAGCGGGCCCCCCGGCGAGCAGTACTTC.

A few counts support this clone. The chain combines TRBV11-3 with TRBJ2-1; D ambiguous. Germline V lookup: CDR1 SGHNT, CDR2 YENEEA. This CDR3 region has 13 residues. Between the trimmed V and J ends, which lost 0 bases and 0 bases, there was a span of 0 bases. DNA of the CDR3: TGTGCCAGCAGCTTAGACTCCTACAATGAGCAGTTCTTC. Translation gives CASSLDSYNEQFF.

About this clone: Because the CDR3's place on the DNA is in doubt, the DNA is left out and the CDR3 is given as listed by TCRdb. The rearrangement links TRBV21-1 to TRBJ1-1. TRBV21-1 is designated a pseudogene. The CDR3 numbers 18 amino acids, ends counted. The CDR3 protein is CASSKVGGGTYLNTEAFF.

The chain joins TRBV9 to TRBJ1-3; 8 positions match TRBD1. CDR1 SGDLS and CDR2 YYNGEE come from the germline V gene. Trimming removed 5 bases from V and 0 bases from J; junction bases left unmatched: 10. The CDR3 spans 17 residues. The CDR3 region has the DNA TGTGCCAGCAGTGAGACCCCCGGGACAGGCTCTGGAAACACCATATATTTT. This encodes CASSETPGTGSGNTIYF.

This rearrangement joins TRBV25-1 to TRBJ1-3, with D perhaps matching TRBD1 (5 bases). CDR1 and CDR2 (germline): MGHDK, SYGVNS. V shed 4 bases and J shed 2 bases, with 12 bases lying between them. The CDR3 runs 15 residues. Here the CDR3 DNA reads TGTGCCAGCAGTGGTTCAGGGTTACCTGGAAACACCATATATTTT. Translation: CASSGSGLPGNTIYF.

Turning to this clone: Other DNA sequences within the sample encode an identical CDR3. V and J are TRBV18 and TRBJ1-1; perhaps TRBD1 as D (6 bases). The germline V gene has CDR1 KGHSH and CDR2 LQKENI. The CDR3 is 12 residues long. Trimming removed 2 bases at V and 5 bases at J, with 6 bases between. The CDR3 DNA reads TGTGCCAGCTCACCAACAGGGACTGAAGCTTTCTTT. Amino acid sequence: CASSPTGTEAFF.

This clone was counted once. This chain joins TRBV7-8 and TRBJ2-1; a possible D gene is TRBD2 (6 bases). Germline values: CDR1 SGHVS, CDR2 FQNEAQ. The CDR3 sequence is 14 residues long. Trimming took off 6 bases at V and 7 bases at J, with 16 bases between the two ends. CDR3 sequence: CASRRDSPGNEQFF. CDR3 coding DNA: TGTGCCAGCAGAAGGGACTCGCCGGGGAATGAGCAGTTCTTC.

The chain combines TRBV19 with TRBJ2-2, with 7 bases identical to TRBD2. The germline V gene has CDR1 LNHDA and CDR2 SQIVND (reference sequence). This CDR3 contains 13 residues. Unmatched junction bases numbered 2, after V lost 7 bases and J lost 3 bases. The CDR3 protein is CASTRGYTGELFF. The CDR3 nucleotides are TGTGCCAGTACGCGGGGGTACACCGGGGAGCTGTTTTTT.

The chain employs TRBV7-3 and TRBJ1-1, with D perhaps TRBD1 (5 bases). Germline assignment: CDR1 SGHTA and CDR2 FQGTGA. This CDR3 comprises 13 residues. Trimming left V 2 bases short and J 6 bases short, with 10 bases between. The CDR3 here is CASSLAGSPEAFF. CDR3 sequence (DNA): TGTGCCAGCAGCTTAGCAGGGAGCCCTGAAGCTTTCTTT.

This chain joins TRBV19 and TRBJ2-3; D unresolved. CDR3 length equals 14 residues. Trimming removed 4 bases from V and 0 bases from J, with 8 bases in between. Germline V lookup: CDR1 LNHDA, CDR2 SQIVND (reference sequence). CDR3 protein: CASSRAISTDTQYF. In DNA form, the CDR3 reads TGTGCCAGTAGTAGGGCCATTAGCACAGATACGCAGTATTTT.

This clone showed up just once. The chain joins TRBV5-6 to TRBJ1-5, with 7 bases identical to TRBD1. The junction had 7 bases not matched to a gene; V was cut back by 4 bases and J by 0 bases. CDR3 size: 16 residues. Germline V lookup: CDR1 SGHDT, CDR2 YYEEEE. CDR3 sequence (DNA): TGTGCCAGCAGCATGACAGGGTCACCTAGCAATCAGCCCCAGCATTTT. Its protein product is CASSMTGSPSNQPQHF.

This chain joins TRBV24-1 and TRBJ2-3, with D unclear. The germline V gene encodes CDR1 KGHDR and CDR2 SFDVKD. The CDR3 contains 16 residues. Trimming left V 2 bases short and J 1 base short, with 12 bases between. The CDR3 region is CATSDWAPAGTDTQYF. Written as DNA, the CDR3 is TGTGCCACCAGTGATTGGGCACCCGCCGGCACAGATACGCAGTATTTT.

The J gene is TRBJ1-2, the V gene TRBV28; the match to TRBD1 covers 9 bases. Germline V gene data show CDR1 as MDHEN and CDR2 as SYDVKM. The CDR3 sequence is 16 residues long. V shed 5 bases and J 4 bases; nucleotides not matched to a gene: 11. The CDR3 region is CASSPPSTGGIYGYTF. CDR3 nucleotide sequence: TGTGCCAGCAGTCCACCCTCCACAGGGGGCATCTATGGCTACACCTTC.

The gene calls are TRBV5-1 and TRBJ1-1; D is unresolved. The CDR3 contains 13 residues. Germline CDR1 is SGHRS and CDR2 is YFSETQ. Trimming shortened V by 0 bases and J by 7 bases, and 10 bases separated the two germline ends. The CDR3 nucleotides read TGCGCCAGCAGCTTGGGCGGGGTTAATGAAGCTTTCTTT. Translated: CASSLGGVNEAFF.

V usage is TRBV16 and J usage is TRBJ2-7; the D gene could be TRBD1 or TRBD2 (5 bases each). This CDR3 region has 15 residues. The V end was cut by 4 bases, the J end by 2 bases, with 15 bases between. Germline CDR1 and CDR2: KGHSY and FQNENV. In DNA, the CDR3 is TGTGCCAGCAGCCGGGACCGCCCTCTTCCCTACGAGCAGTACGTC. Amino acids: CASSRDRPLPYEQYV.

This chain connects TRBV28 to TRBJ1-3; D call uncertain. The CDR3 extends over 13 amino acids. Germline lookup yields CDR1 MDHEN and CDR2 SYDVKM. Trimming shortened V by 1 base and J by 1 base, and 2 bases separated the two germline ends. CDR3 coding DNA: TGTGCCAGCAGTTTATTGTCTGGAAACACCATATATTTT. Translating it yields CASSLLSGNTIYF.

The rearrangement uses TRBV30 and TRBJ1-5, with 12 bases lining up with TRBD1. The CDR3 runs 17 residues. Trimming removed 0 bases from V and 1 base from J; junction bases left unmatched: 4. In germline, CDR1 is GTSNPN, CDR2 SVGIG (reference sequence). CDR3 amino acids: CAWSVGTGGRSNQPQHF. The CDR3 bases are TGTGCCTGGAGTGTCGGGACAGGGGGCAGGAGCAATCAGCCCCAGCATTTT.

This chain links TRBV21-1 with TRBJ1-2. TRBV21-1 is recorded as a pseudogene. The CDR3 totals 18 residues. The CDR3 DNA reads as TGTGCCAGCAGCTGCCAAGGGGACTCACCCTGGGGAAACTATGGCTACACCTTC. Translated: CASSCQGDSPWGNYGYTF.

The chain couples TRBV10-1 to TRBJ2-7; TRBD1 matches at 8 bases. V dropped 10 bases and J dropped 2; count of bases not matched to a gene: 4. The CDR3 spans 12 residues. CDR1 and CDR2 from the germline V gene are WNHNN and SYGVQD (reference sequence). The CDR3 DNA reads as TGCGCCATGCTGACAGGGGCCTACGAGCAGTACTTC. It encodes CAMLTGAYEQYF.

The DNA of the CDR3 is TGTGCCAGCAGTCCCGGGACTACCCAGTACTTC. Amino acids: CASSPGTTQYF. The V gene is TRBV6-1, the J gene TRBJ2-5; D is perhaps TRBD2 (6 bases). The V and J ends lost 5 bases and 8 bases respectively, with 9 bases between them. The CDR3 has 11 amino acids. Germline CDR1 and CDR2: MNHNS and SASEGT.

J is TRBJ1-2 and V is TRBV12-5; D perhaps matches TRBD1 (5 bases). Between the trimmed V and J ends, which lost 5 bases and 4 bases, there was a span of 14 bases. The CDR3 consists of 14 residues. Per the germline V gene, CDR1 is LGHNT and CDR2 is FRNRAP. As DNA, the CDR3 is TGTGCTAGTGGTATGGCGAGACAGCTCTATGGCTACACCTTC. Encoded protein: CASGMARQLYGYTF.